The 5 T cell receptor beta chains reported below all come from one sample, sequenced in a study of cytomegalovirus exposure and HLA in healthy donors. Researchers ran the PCR with 60 Vbeta and 13 Jbeta primers. This table comes from immunoSEQ multiplex PCR, and its TCRdb copy is limited to in-frame clones, with some not included. The sample consists of 50,000 or so clones, around 70% of them appearing once. The sample was PBMCs. These receptors originate from a woman in her fifties or sixties in good health and CMV-seronegative.

The chain recombines TRBV7-2 with TRBJ2-1, with 12 bases that match TRBD1. Per the germline V gene, CDR1 is SGHTA and CDR2 is FQGNSA. The V gene end was trimmed by 5 bases and the J gene end by 10 bases; junction bases not matched to a gene: 6. The CDR3 has 14 residues. CDR3 amino acids: CASSAGTGGWEQFF. CDR3 sequence (DNA): TGTGCCAGCAGCGCCGGGACAGGGGGCTGGGAGCAGTTCTTC. The full variable domain, completed using reference TRBV7-2 and TRBJ2-1, is GAGVSQSPSNKVTEKGKDVELRCDPISGHTALYWYRQSLGQGLEFLIYFQGNSAPDKSGLPSDRFSAERTGGSVSTLTIQRTQQEDSAVYLCASSAGTGGWEQFFGPGTRLTVL.

The gene calls are TRBV6-1 and TRBJ2-3, with D possibly TRBD1 on 5 matching bases. Germline CDR1 and CDR2: MNHNS and SASEGT. With 2 bases removed from V and 0 bases from J, the gap between germline ends came to 9 bases. There are 15 residues in the CDR3. CDR3 sequence: CASSERQGSTDTQYF. In DNA form, the CDR3 reads TGTGCCAGCAGTGAACGGCAGGGAAGCACAGATACGCAGTATTTT.

This chain joins TRBV6-1 and TRBJ2-7; D unresolved. The CDR3 is 14 residues long. V lost 3 bases and J 0 bases, leaving 9 bases between the germline ends. Germline V gene sequence: CDR1 MNHNS, CDR2 SASEGT. CDR3 nucleotide sequence: TGTGCCAGCAGTGACACCTATAGCTCCTACGAGCAGTACTTC. This codes for CASSDTYSSYEQYF.

The chain employs TRBV13 and TRBJ2-3, with D hard to call. CDR3 length: 15 residues. Trimming took 0 bases from V and 3 from J, leaving 10 bases between them. Per germline, CDR1 PRHDT and CDR2 FYEKMQ (reference sequence). This CDR3 reads CASSLGGSSTDTQYF. CDR3 nucleotides: TGTGCCAGCAGCTTAGGGGGTAGCTCGACAGATACGCAGTATTTT.

The rearrangement links TRBV7-3 to TRBJ1-2, with D possibly TRBD1 on 6 matching bases. V was cut by 1 base and J by 4 bases, with 7 bases left in between. CDR1 SGHTA and CDR2 FQGTGA come from the germline V gene. The CDR3 loop spans 13 amino acids. CDR3 residues: CASSLKQGYGYTF. CDR3 nucleotide sequence: TGTGCCAGCAGCTTAAAACAGGGCTATGGCTACACCTTC.